The 23 T cell receptor beta chains reported below all come from one sample, sequenced in a study of shared clonotypes between healthy human individuals. Generated by immunoSEQ multiplex PCR, the TCRdb table keeps only in-frame clones and is missing some. The table has a few million clones, approximately 95% seen once; the top ten hold 0.39%. Sequencing was carried out using naive CD4+ T cells from PBMCs. Subset indicated: CD45RA+ positively selected. These receptors originate from a man younger than 35 in good health. Some clones in this sample may be carry-over from other donors' samples.

The chain uses TRBV5-6 and TRBJ2-7; 7 bases agree with TRBD2. This CDR3 is 14 amino acids long. V was clipped by 4 bases and J by 2 bases; unmatched bases: 6. The germline CDR1 and CDR2 sequences are SGHDT and YYEEEE. The CDR3: CASSRRTSTYEQYF. The CDR3 bases are TGTGCCAGCAGCCGCAGGACTAGTACCTACGAGCAGTACTTC.

The chain links TRBV2 to TRBJ1-4, with unresolved D. Trimming pared 2 bases from V and 7 bases from J, leaving 11 bases between. Per the germline V gene, CDR1 is SNHLY and CDR2 is FYNNEI. This CDR3 is built from 14 residues. The CDR3 region is CASSEWRAGEKLFF. The CDR3 DNA reads TGTGCCAGCAGTGAATGGCGGGCGGGTGAAAAACTGTTTTTT.

V and J are TRBV4-3 and TRBJ1-5; D not certain. The CDR3 totals 14 residues. CDR1 is LGHNA, CDR2 YSLEER, per germline. V was clipped by 6 bases and J by 6 bases, with 15 bases between them. The CDR3 loop reads CASSLTQSAQPQHF. As DNA, the CDR3 is TGCGCCAGCAGTCTAACCCAGAGTGCTCAGCCCCAGCATTTT.

V gene TRBV6-5 combines with J gene TRBJ1-1; D is unclear. CDR1 is MNHEY, CDR2 SVGAGI, per germline. This CDR3 spans 15 amino acids. Trimming stripped 2 bases from V and 6 bases from J, with 16 bases between. This CDR3 is CASSYRADLGAEAFF. The CDR3 nucleotides are TGTGCCAGCAGTTACAGGGCAGACTTAGGCGCTGAAGCTTTCTTT.

The chain carries TRBV29-1 and TRBJ2-2; D is undetermined. The CDR3 is 13 amino acids. CDR1 is SQVTM and CDR2 is ANQGSEA in the germline V gene. The ends were cut back, 3 bases at V and 3 bases at J, with 8 bases in the middle. CDR3 amino acids: CSVDRQDTGELFF. The DNA of the CDR3 is TGCAGCGTTGATCGGCAGGACACCGGGGAGCTGTTTTTT.

The chain is built from TRBV18 and TRBJ2-3, with TRBD1 identical over 9 bases. The V gene end was trimmed by 4 bases and the J gene end by 3 bases; junction bases not matched to a gene: 5. Germline CDR1 KGHSH, CDR2 LQKENI. This CDR3 has 15 residues. The CDR3 DNA follows: TGTGCCAGCTCACGCGGGACAGGGCGAACAGATACGCAGTATTTT. Protein sequence: CASSRGTGRTDTQYF.

CDR3 region: CSVSPDRNTGELFF. CDR3 DNA: TGCAGCGTTTCCCCGGACAGGAACACCGGGGAGCTGTTTTTT. The V and J genes are TRBV29-1 and TRBJ2-2; tentatively, D is TRBD1 (6 bases). The CDR3 has 14 residues. The germline V gene encodes CDR1 SQVTM and CDR2 ANQGSEA. Trimming removed 5 bases from V and 1 base from J, with 11 bases in between.

The chain carries TRBV2 and TRBJ1-2; the match to TRBD1 covers 9 bases. The CDR3 runs 12 residues. The J segment lost 7 bases and the V segment lost 4 bases, leaving 1 base of the junction unmatched. CDR1 SNHLY and CDR2 FYNNEI come from the germline V gene. The CDR3 loop reads CASSGQGVGYTF. The CDR3 nucleotides are TGTGCCAGCAGTGGACAGGGGGTTGGCTACACCTTC.

The chain employs TRBV30 and TRBJ2-7; the match to TRBD2 covers 9 bases. Trimming took 5 bases from V and 2 from J; bases not matched to a gene: 4. The germline CDR1 and CDR2 sequences are GTSNPN and SVGIG (reference sequence). The CDR3 extends over 13 amino acids. CDR3 loop: CAWGASGTYEQYF. DNA for the CDR3: TGTGCCTGGGGGGCTAGCGGGACCTACGAGCAGTACTTC. Full variable domain (outside the CDR3, taken from reference TRBV30 and TRBJ2-7): SQTIHQWPATLVQPVGSPLSLECTVEGTSNPNLYWYRQAAGRGLQLLFYSVGIGQISSEVPQNLSASRPQDRQFILSSKKLLLSDSGFYLCAWGASGTYEQYFGPGTRLTVT.

The chain employs TRBV18 and TRBJ2-2; the D gene is possibly TRBD1 (5 bases). The CDR3 covers 15 residues. Looked up from germline, CDR1 is KGHSH and CDR2 is LQKENI. V lost 1 base and J lost 1, with 7 bases in between. The CDR3 coding sequence is TGTGCCAGCTCACCACAGGGGAAGAACACCGGGGAGCTGTTTTTT. Its translation is CASSPQGKNTGELFF. The full variable domain, its missing parts supplied by reference TRBV18 and TRBJ2-2, is NAGVMQNPRHLVRRRGQEARLRCSPMKGHSHVYWYRQLPEEGLKFMVYLQKENIIDESGMPKERFSAEFPKEGPSILRIQQVVRGDSAAYFCASSPQGKNTGELFFGEGSRLTVL.

The chain couples TRBV5-1 to TRBJ2-7, with D uncertain. The CDR3 is 14 residues long. The germline V and J ends were trimmed by 2 bases and 1 base, with 10 bases remaining between them. Germline CDR1 is SGHRS and CDR2 is YFSETQ. The CDR3 nucleotides are TGCGCCAGCAGCTTTTCAGAGCCATCCTACGAGCAGTACTTC. It codes for CASSFSEPSYEQYF.

With respect to this clone: This CDR3 is also generated by other DNA sequences in the sample. V and J are TRBV7-3 and TRBJ2-1, with unresolved D. CDR3 length equals 15 residues. V shed 5 bases and J shed 0 bases, with 11 bases lying between them. Per germline, CDR1 SGHTA and CDR2 FQGTGA. CDR3: CASSPSRSSYNEQFF. The CDR3 DNA is TGTGCCAGCAGCCCCTCCCGCTCCTCCTACAATGAGCAGTTCTTC. Full variable domain (missing parts from reference TRBV7-3 and TRBJ2-1): GAGVSQTPSNKVTEKGKYVELRCDPISGHTALYWYRQSLGQGPEFLIYFQGTGAADDSGLPNDRFFAVRPEGSVSTLKIQRTERGDSAVYLCASSPSRSSYNEQFFGPGTRLTVL.

This clone was recorded only once. The rearrangement uses TRBV19 and TRBJ2-5; D remains unclear. The CDR3 contains 13 residues. Per the germline V gene, CDR1 is LNHDA and CDR2 is SQIVND (reference sequence). Trimming removed 3 bases at V and 5 bases at J, with 10 bases between. In DNA, the CDR3 is TGTGCCAGTAGTATGCTTCCAGCGGAGACCCAGTACTTC. It translates to CASSMLPAETQYF. The whole variable domain, remainder taken from reference TRBV19 and TRBJ2-5, is DGGITQSPKYLFRKEGQNVTLSCEQNLNHDAMYWYRQDPGQGLRLIYYSQIVNDFQKGDIAEGYSVSREKKESFPLTVTSAQKNPTAFYLCASSMLPAETQYFGPGTRLLVL.

As regards this clone: This sample also contains other DNA sequences that code for the same CDR3. This sequence joins TRBV28 and TRBJ2-7; weak D call: TRBD2 (5 bases). The V and J ends lost 5 bases and 0 bases respectively, with 11 bases between them. In germline, CDR1 is MDHEN, CDR2 SYDVKM. CDR3 length equals 14 residues. CDR3 loop: CASSPGGGSYEQYF. DNA for the CDR3: TGTGCCAGCAGTCCCGGTGGAGGCTCCTACGAGCAGTACTTC. Complete variable domain (other parts from reference TRBV28 and TRBJ2-7): DVKVTQSSRYLVKRTGEKVFLECVQDMDHENMFWYRQDPGLGLRLIYFSYDVKMKEKGDIPEGYSVSREKKERFSLILESASTNQTSMYLCASSPGGGSYEQYFGPGTRLTVT.

In this sample, this clone turned up once. The rearrangement uses TRBV28 and TRBJ1-5; D gene ambiguous. From germline, CDR1 is MDHEN and CDR2 SYDVKM. This CDR3 comprises 16 residues. Trimming took off 2 bases at V and 0 bases at J, with 11 bases between the two ends. Here the CDR3 DNA reads TGTGCCAGCAGTTTAGCCGGCATGTATAGCAATCAGCCCCAGCATTTT. Translated: CASSLAGMYSNQPQHF.

V usage is TRBV11-2 and J usage is TRBJ2-7; 10 bases are a match to TRBD2. Looked up from germline, CDR1 is SGHAT and CDR2 is FQNNGV. CDR3 size: 14 residues. V lost 5 bases, J lost 3 bases, and 4 bases stayed unmatched. CDR3 residues: CASSTRTSGYEQYF. The CDR3 DNA reads TGTGCCAGCAGCACCCGGACTAGCGGCTACGAGCAGTACTTC.

The chain couples TRBV28 to TRBJ2-4; TRBD1 aligns across 10 bases. Losses at the gene ends were 4 bases for V and 4 bases for J; bases not matched to a gene: 7. This CDR3 region has 16 residues. Per the germline V gene, CDR1 is MDHEN and CDR2 is SYDVKM. DNA of the CDR3: TGTGCCAGCAGTTCCCGGACAGGGGGTGGTAAAAACATTCAGTACTTC. It codes for CASSSRTGGGKNIQYF. Full variable domain (rest looked up from reference TRBV28 and TRBJ2-4): DVKVTQSSRYLVKRTGEKVFLECVQDMDHENMFWYRQDPGLGLRLIYFSYDVKMKEKGDIPEGYSVSREKKERFSLILESASTNQTSMYLCASSSRTGGGKNIQYFGAGTRLSVL.

For this clone: This CDR3 is also generated by other DNA sequences in the sample. The CDR3 DNA reads TGTGCCAGCAGCTTCGACAGGAGGAGTAGGATGAGCAATCAGCCCCAGCATTTT. Protein product: CASSFDRRSRMSNQPQHF. This chain connects TRBV28 to TRBJ1-5; the D gene is possibly TRBD1 (6 bases). The germline gives CDR1 MDHEN, CDR2 SYDVKM. The CDR3 sequence is 18 residues long. Deletions cut 6 bases from V and 1 base from J, with 22 bases between.

The chain couples TRBV7-8 to TRBJ1-4; no clear D. The length of the CDR3 is 14 residues. Looked up from germline, CDR1 is SGHVS and CDR2 is FQNEAQ. Trimming took off 2 bases at V and 10 bases at J, with 14 bases between the two ends. The CDR3 coding sequence is TGTGCCAGCAGCTTACGGGGAGCCCGGGGAAAACTGTTTTTT. This translates into CASSLRGARGKLFF.

The chain couples TRBV6-4 to TRBJ1-2; D gene unclear. The CDR3 length is 12 residues. The germline V and J ends were trimmed by 6 bases and 7 bases, with 12 bases remaining between them. The germline gives CDR1 MRHNA, CDR2 SNTAGT. The CDR3 nucleotides are TGTGCCAGCAGCCATTCCGGGGTTGGCTACACCTTC. This codes for CASSHSGVGYTF.

The chain employs TRBV15 and TRBJ2-5, with 9 bases identical to TRBD2. Germline trimming cut 5 bases from V and 8 bases from J; bases unmatched to any gene: 18. Germline values: CDR1 LNHNV, CDR2 YYDKDF (reference sequence). The CDR3 totals 17 residues. The CDR3 spells CATSRPGSGRFTETQYF. In DNA, the CDR3 is TGTGCCACCAGCCGCCCGGGGAGCGGGAGGTTCACTGAAACCCAGTACTTC.

The gene calls are TRBV19 and TRBJ2-1; D is possibly TRBD2 (6 bases). Germline V gene data show CDR1 as LNHDA and CDR2 as SQIVND (reference sequence). CDR3 length: 16 residues. Trimming took 3 bases from V and 7 from J, leaving 19 bases between them. In DNA form, the CDR3 reads TGTGCCAGTAGTATGGACGACGGGAGAGGAGTGAATGAGCAGTTCTTC. Residues: CASSMDDGRGVNEQFF.

The genes are TRBV7-9 and TRBJ1-5; 7 bases match TRBD1. The CDR3 consists of 16 residues. Germline V lookup: CDR1 SEHNR, CDR2 FQNEAQ (reference sequence). V lost 4 bases, J lost 4 bases, and 10 bases stayed unmatched. Written as DNA, the CDR3 is TGTGCCAGCAGCTCCACCTACAGGGGTGATAATCAGCCCCAGCATTTT. Translated: CASSSTYRGDNQPQHF.